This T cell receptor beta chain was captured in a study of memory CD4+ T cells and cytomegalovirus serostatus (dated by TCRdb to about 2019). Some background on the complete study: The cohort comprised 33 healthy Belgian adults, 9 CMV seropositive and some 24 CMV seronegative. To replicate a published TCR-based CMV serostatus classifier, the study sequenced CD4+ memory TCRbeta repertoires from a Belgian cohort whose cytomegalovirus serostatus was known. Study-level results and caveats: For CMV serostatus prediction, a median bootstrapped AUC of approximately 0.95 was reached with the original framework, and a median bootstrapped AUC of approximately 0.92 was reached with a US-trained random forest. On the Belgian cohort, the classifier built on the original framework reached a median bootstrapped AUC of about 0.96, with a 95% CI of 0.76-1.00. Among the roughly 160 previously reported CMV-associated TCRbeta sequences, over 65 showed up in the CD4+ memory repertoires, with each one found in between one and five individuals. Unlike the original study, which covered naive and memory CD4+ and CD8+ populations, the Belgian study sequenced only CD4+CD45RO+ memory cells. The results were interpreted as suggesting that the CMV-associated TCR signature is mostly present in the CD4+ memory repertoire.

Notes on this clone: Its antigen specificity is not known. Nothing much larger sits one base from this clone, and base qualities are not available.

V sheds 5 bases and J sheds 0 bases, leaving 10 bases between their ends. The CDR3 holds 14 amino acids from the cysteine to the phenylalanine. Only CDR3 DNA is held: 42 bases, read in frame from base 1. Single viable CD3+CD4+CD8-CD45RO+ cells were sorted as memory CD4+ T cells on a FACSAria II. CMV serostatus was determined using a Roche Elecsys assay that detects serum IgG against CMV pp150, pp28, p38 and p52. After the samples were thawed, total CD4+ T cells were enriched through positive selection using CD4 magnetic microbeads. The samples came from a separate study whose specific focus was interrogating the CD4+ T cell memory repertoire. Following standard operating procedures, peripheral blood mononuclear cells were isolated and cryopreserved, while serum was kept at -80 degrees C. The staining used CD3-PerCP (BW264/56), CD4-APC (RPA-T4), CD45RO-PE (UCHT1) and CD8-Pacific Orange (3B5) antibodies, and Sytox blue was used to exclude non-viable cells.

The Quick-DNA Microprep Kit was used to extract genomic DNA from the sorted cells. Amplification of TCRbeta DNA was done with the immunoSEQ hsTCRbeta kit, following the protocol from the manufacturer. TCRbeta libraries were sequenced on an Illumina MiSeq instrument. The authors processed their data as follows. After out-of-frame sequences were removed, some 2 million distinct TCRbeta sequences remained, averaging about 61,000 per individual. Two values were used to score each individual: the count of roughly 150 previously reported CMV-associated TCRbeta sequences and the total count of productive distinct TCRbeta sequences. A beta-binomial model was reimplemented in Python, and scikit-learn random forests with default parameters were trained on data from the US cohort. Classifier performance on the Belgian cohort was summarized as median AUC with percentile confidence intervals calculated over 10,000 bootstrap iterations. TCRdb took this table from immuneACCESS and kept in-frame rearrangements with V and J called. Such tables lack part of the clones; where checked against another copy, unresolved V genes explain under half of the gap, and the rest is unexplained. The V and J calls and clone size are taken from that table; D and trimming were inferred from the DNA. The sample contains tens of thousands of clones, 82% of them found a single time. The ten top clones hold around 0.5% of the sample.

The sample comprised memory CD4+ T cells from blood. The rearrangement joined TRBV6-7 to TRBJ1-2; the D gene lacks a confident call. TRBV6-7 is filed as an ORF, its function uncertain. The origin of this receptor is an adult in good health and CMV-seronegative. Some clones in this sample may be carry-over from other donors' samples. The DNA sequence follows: TGTGCCAGCAGTACCCCCCCATCTAACTATGGCTACACCTTC. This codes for CASSTPPSNYGYTF.